Listed here is a single T cell receptor (beta chain). Its target is not known. The sample originates from a study of shared clonotypes between healthy human individuals. Overall study results and limits: Large depth notwithstanding, sorted-subset sequencing proved incomplete by rarefaction. Non-shared clonotypes were found to have lower generation probabilities than the clonotypes that were shared by all four of the sorted-subset donors.

Those who donated were healthy HIV-negative adults, with no recent acute infections or vaccinations reported. Sorted subsets were amplified in replicate PCRs using 200 to 250 ng DNA, roughly 30,000 T cell genomes. Assay: immunoSEQ multiplex PCR; the TCRdb copy retains only in-frame clones and omits some. This table holds approximately 530,000 clones, 90% to 97% found once. CDR3 length equals 15 residues. Trimming stripped 0 bases from V and 5 bases from J, with 13 bases between. The V gene's germline CDR1 is SGHRS and CDR2 YFSETQ. The gene calls are TRBV5-1 and TRBJ2-3; D gene ambiguous. This clonotype originated in a woman younger than 45 in good health. Input material: naive CD4+ T cells sorted from blood. This sample's subset: CD45RA+ positively selected. The CDR3 DNA is TGCGCCAGCAGCTTGGTCTCGCAAGGTGGAGATACGCAGTATTTT. It is translated as CASSLVSQGGDTQYF.